This paragraph reports one TCR beta chain. Its cognate antigen is unknown. The source of the sample is a study of T cells expressing NK-cell markers. Study results and limitations: Topping the CD3+CD56-NKG2C+ fraction as well were these clonotypes, in a few donors.

The CDR3 is made up of 14 amino acids. CDR1 and CDR2 from the germline V gene are SGHRS and YFSETQ. TCRdb reanalyzed the 5' RACE reads and collapses them to one entry per CDR3 protein, without DNA. In all, the sample yields hundreds of thousands of distinct CDR3 sequences. The origin of this receptor is a man aged 18-70 years in good health. This chain connects TRBV5-1 to TRBJ2-2; TCRdb designates TRBD1, a call that cannot be tested without DNA. Sequenced sample: blood T cells: a sorted CD56 or NKG2C T cell subset, CD4+ or CD8+ T cells, or bulk PBMC T cells (not recorded which). Here the CDR3 reads CASTRQGAAGELFF.